The 28 T cell receptor beta chains presented below share a single source sample, sequenced in a study of T cell responses to AZD1222 COVID-19 vaccine. Profiled with immunoSEQ multiplex PCR; TCRdb holds only in-frame clones, not every one. Here the sample spans more than 110,000 clones, about 86% being singletons. The sequences come from peripheral blood, collected on day 0 of AZD1222 vaccination. The receptor set was obtained from an adult in good health.

This clone has only one observation. The chain recombines TRBV5-8 with TRBJ2-1; D perhaps matches TRBD1 (6 bases). The germline V and J ends were trimmed by 3 bases and 4 bases, with 11 bases remaining between them. This CDR3 has 14 amino acids. Germline V gives CDR1 SGHTS, CDR2 YDEGEE. CDR3 DNA sequence: TGTGCCAGCAGCTACGGGACATCTTACAATGAGCAGTTCTTC. The encoded protein is CASSYGTSYNEQFF.

This clone was counted at least ten times. The chain couples TRBV27 to TRBJ1-2; a weak D match, TRBD1 (6 bases). The CDR3 spans 14 residues. Trimming stripped 5 bases from V and 8 bases from J, with 18 bases between. The germline gives CDR1 MNHEY, CDR2 SMNVEV (reference sequence). CDR3 DNA sequence: TGTGCCAGCAGTCGAAGCGGGGGCACCGGGGGCTACACCTTC. Amino acids: CASSRSGGTGGYTF.

The gene calls are TRBV6-5 and TRBJ2-7, with TRBD2 matching 13 bases. The V segment lost 6 bases and the J segment 2 bases; nucleotides outside the gene matches: 4. The CDR3 loop spans 15 amino acids. Germline V CDR1 and CDR2: MNHEY, SVGAGI. Here the CDR3 reads CASRPGTSGTYEQYF. In nucleotides, the CDR3 is TGTGCCAGCAGGCCCGGGACTAGCGGGACCTACGAGCAGTACTTC.

This clone was seen once. The V gene is TRBV3-1 (or the pseudogene TRBV3-2), the J gene TRBJ1-1; D unclear. The CDR3 runs 12 residues. Trimming removed 1 base from V and 11 bases from J, with 11 bases in between. Per the germline V gene, CDR1 is LGHDT and CDR2 is YNNKEL (reference sequence). The CDR3 here is CASSQGTPPAFF. The CDR3 DNA reads as TGTGCCAGCAGCCAAGGGACCCCCCCGGCTTTCTTT.

This clone was observed once. The chain joins TRBV7-9 to TRBJ2-7, with D unresolved. V lost 2 bases, J lost 7 bases, and 9 bases lay in between. The CDR3 contains 12 residues. Germline lookup yields CDR1 SEHNR and CDR2 FQNEAQ (reference sequence). In DNA form, the CDR3 reads TGTGCCAGCAGCTTATACGATGATGAGCAGTACTTC. This codes for CASSLYDDEQYF.

V usage is TRBV21-1 and J usage is TRBJ1-2. TRBV21-1 is listed as a pseudogene. The CDR3 is 16 amino acids. The CDR3 here is CASSKNGRGRRGGYTF. CDR3 nucleotides: TGTGCCAGCAGCAAGAACGGGAGGGGGCGTAGGGGAGGCTACACCTTC.

The V and J genes are TRBV28 and TRBJ1-3; no reliable D call. Trimming cost V 4 bases and J 3 bases, with 7 bases left between them. Germline CDR1 is MDHEN and CDR2 is SYDVKM. The CDR3 runs 13 residues. CDR3 bases: TGTGCCAGCAGTTCAGGTGTTGGAAACACCATATATTTT. This gives the protein CASSSGVGNTIYF. The complete variable domain, with remaining parts taken from reference TRBV28 and TRBJ1-3, reads DVKVTQSSRYLVKRTGEKVFLECVQDMDHENMFWYRQDPGLGLRLIYFSYDVKMKEKGDIPEGYSVSREKKERFSLILESASTNQTSMYLCASSSGVGNTIYFGEGSWLTVV.

The rearrangement uses TRBV10-3 and TRBJ2-1; D might be TRBD1 (6 bases). Trimming removed 6 bases from V and 9 bases from J, with 15 bases in between. The CDR3 contains 13 residues. The germline CDR1 and CDR2 sequences are ENHRY and SYGVKD. CDR3 amino acids: CAISRDIFAEQFF. The CDR3 coding sequence is TGTGCCATCAGCCGGGACATCTTCGCTGAGCAGTTCTTC.

The chain couples TRBV14 to TRBJ2-1; D might be TRBD1 (6 bases). Trimming removed 3 bases from V and 4 bases from J, with 16 bases in between. This CDR3 contains 16 residues. The germline gives CDR1 SGHDN, CDR2 FVKESK. The CDR3 nucleotides read TGTGCCAGCAGCCAGACCCTGACAGGACTGTACAATGAGCAGTTCTTC. Translated, it gives CASSQTLTGLYNEQFF.

The chain couples TRBV6-5 to TRBJ2-7; D remains ambiguous. Trimming took 4 bases from V and 6 from J, leaving 10 bases between them. Germline loops: CDR1 MNHEY, CDR2 SVGAGI. This CDR3 region has 12 residues. The CDR3 here is CASSLWGGEQYF. The CDR3 DNA follows: TGTGCCAGCAGTTTATGGGGTGGCGAGCAGTACTTC.

This chain connects TRBV5-4 to TRBJ2-7, with 7 positions matching TRBD2. The length of the CDR3 is 15 residues. With V trimmed by 2 bases and J by 4 bases, 9 bases remained unmatched. Germline CDR1 reads SGHNT; CDR2 reads YYREEE (reference sequence). CDR3: CASSFGGRGLYEQYF. The DNA of the CDR3 is TGTGCCAGCAGCTTTGGCGGGAGAGGTTTGTACGAGCAGTACTTC.

The V call is TRBV7-8, the J call TRBJ1-2; 10 nucleotides match TRBD1. Germline V gene lookup returns CDR1 SGHVS and CDR2 FQNEAQ. This CDR3 has 14 amino acids. V lost 4 bases to trimming and J lost 2 bases; unmatched junction nucleotides: 1. CDR3 sequence: CASSSTGGNYGYTF. CDR3 sequence (DNA): TGTGCCAGCAGCTCGACAGGGGGCAACTATGGCTACACCTTC.

This clone was detected only once. The chain combines TRBV7-2 with TRBJ1-5, with unresolved D. The CDR3 is made up of 15 amino acids. Germline V lookup: CDR1 SGHTA, CDR2 FQGNSA. V lost 1 base and J lost 5, with 12 bases in between. The CDR3: CASSLGRGFDQPQHF. CDR3 in DNA: TGTGCCAGCAGCTTAGGGAGAGGGTTCGATCAGCCCCAGCATTTT.

This chain connects TRBV10-3 to TRBJ2-1; 13 bases are shared with TRBD2. There are 15 residues in the CDR3. In germline, CDR1 is ENHRY, CDR2 SYGVKD. Losses at the gene ends were 4 bases for V and 8 bases for J; bases not matched to a gene: 5. The CDR3 bases are TGTGCCATCAGTGGGCCAACTAGCGGGAGGGATGAGCAGTTCTTC. Amino acids: CAISGPTSGRDEQFF.

This clone has more than one count but fewer than ten. The V call is TRBV9, the J call TRBJ1-2; a weak D match, TRBD1 (6 bases). CDR3 length equals 14 residues. Trimming removed 6 bases from V and 5 bases from J, with 17 bases in between. CDR1 and CDR2 (germline): SGDLS, YYNGEE. The CDR3 spells CASNPGQLAYGYTF. The CDR3 nucleotides are TGTGCCAGCAATCCGGGACAACTCGCTTATGGCTACACCTTC.

The chain uses TRBV5-4 and TRBJ2-7; D remains unclear. Germline V gene data show CDR1 as SGHNT and CDR2 as YYREEE (reference sequence). V lost 4 bases to trimming and J lost 4 bases, with 15 bases between them. There are 14 residues in the CDR3. The CDR3 nucleotides are TGTGCCAGCAGCCGGATTGATGGATCGTACGAGCAGTACTTC. It codes for CASSRIDGSYEQYF. Full variable domain (missing parts from reference TRBV5-4 and TRBJ2-7): ETGVTQSPTHLIKTRGQQVTLRCSSQSGHNTVSWYQQALGQGPQFIFQYYREEENGRGNFPPRFSGLQFPNYSSELNVNALELDDSALYLCASSRIDGSYEQYFGPGTRLTVT.

The gene calls are TRBV3-1 (or the pseudogene TRBV3-2) and TRBJ2-1; the match to TRBD2 covers 11 bases. CDR1 and CDR2 from the germline V gene are LGHDT and YNNKEL (reference sequence). Unmatched junction bases numbered 3, after V lost 4 bases and J lost 4 bases. The CDR3 runs 15 residues. The CDR3 sequence: CASSPGLAAYNEQFF. CDR3 nucleotides: TGTGCCAGCAGCCCGGGACTAGCGGCGTACAATGAGCAGTTCTTC.

The chain uses TRBV7-2 and TRBJ2-7; TRBD1 or TRBD2 may be the D gene (5 bases each). V was trimmed by 4 bases and J by 0 bases, leaving 13 bases between them. The germline gives CDR1 SGHTA, CDR2 FQGNSA. This CDR3 contains 15 residues. CDR3 region: CASSSQAGSSYEQYF. CDR3 nucleotide sequence: TGTGCCAGCAGCTCCCAGGCAGGGAGCTCCTACGAGCAGTACTTC.

The V call is TRBV19, the J call TRBJ2-2, with D possibly being TRBD2 (5 bases). V was trimmed by 3 bases and J by 9 bases, leaving 8 bases between them. The CDR3 length is 12 residues. Germline-derived CDR1 and CDR2 are LNHDA and SQIVND (reference sequence). CDR3 loop: CASSIEGRELFF. CDR3 sequence (DNA): TGTGCCAGTAGTATCGAGGGCCGGGAGCTGTTTTTT.

The rearrangement links TRBV6-2 or TRBV6-3 to TRBJ1-6; D unresolved. The CDR3 length is 15 residues. CDR1 and CDR2 from the germline V gene are MNHEY and SVGEGT. V lost 0 bases to trimming and J lost 9 bases, with 12 bases between them. The CDR3 coding sequence is TGTGCCAGCAGTTACTCTTCGGTTTTCGGTTCACCCCTCCACTTT. Its translation is CASSYSSVFGSPLHF.

J is TRBJ1-3 and V is TRBV3-1 (or the pseudogene TRBV3-2), with D tentatively TRBD1 (6 bases). Trimming pared 4 bases from V and 3 bases from J, leaving 10 bases between. CDR1 is LGHDT and CDR2 is YNNKEL in the germline V gene (reference sequence). The CDR3 contains 14 residues. CDR3 residues: CASSPQDSGNTIYF. The DNA of the CDR3 is TGTGCCAGCAGCCCACAGGACAGTGGAAACACCATATATTTT.

This clone was seen only once. J is TRBJ2-1 and V is TRBV30, with TRBD2 matching over 7 bases. Germline V gene data show CDR1 as GTSNPN and CDR2 as SVGIG (reference sequence). This CDR3 comprises 14 residues. J lost 6 bases, V lost 0 bases, and 5 bases had no gene match. The CDR3: CAWSVGGSVNEQFF. The DNA of the CDR3 is TGTGCCTGGAGTGTCGGCGGGAGTGTCAATGAGCAGTTCTTC.

The chain recombines TRBV14 with TRBJ1-1; 8 bases agree with TRBD1. This CDR3 is 14 amino acids long. Germline CDR1 SGHDN, CDR2 FVKESK. The V gene end was trimmed by 4 bases and the J gene end by 4 bases; junction bases not matched to a gene: 5. The CDR3 sequence: CASSRPGTGTEAFF. The CDR3 DNA is TGTGCCAGCAGCCGTCCCGGGACAGGCACTGAAGCTTTCTTT.

The CDR3 here is CASRKDRAGNQPQHF. The DNA of the CDR3 is TGTGCCAGCAGGAAAGACAGGGCGGGCAATCAGCCCCAGCATTTT. The gene calls are TRBV6-5 and TRBJ1-5, with TRBD1 matching over 7 bases. J lost 2 bases, V lost 6 bases, and 7 bases had no gene match. CDR1 and CDR2 (germline): MNHEY, SVGAGI. CDR3 size: 15 residues.

The sample holds one count of this clone. This sequence joins TRBV7-2 and TRBJ1-5; D is ambiguous. The V end lost 3 bases, the J end lost 0 bases, and 6 bases lay between the germline ends. The CDR3 is made up of 14 amino acids. Germline lookup yields CDR1 SGHTA and CDR2 FQGNSA. CDR3 coding DNA: TGTGCCAGCAGCTTGAGGTTTAGCAATCAGCCCCAGCATTTT. This sequence encodes CASSLRFSNQPQHF.

V and J are TRBV6-5 and TRBJ2-1; no clear D gene. Trimming removed 4 bases from V and 4 bases from J, with 11 bases in between. Looked up from germline, CDR1 is MNHEY and CDR2 is SVGAGI. The CDR3 runs to 14 residues. The CDR3 DNA reads as TGTGCCAGCAGTTCGGAGACATTTTACAATGAGCAGTTCTTC. Amino acids: CASSSETFYNEQFF.

The chain uses TRBV7-9 and TRBJ1-2, with D tentatively TRBD1 (6 bases). From germline, CDR1 is SEHNR and CDR2 FQNEAQ (reference sequence). The CDR3 sequence is 15 residues long. The V end lost 7 bases, the J end lost 8 bases, and 23 bases lay between the germline ends. Here the CDR3 reads CASTDGDRLFRGYTF. CDR3 DNA sequence: TGTGCCAGCACCGATGGTGACAGGCTCTTTCGGGGCTACACCTTC.

CDR3 in amino acids: CSVAYPGQSYGYTF. The CDR3 bases are TGCAGCGTTGCATATCCGGGACAGAGCTATGGCTACACCTTC. V usage is TRBV29-1 and J usage is TRBJ1-2, with 7 bases fitting TRBD1. The V gene end was trimmed by 4 bases and the J gene end by 4 bases; junction bases not matched to a gene: 9. The CDR3 has 14 amino acids. CDR1 and CDR2 (germline): SQVTM, ANQGSEA. The variable domain in full, completed from reference TRBV29-1 and TRBJ1-2, reads SAVISQKPSRDICQRGTSLTIQCQVDSQVTMMFWYRQQPGQSLTLIATANQGSEATYESGFVIDKFPISRPNLTFSTLTVSNMSPEDSSIYLCSVAYPGQSYGYTFGSGTRLTVV.